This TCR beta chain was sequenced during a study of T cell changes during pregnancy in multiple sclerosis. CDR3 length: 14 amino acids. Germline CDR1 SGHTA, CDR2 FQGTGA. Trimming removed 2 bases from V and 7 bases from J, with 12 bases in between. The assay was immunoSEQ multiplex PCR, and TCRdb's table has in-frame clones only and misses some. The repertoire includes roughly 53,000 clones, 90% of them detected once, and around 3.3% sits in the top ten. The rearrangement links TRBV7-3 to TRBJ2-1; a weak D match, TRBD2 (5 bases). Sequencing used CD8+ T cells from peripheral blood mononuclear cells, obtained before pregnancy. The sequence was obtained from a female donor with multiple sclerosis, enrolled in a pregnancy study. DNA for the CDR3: TGTGCCAGCAGCTTATCCGGGGTAAGGAATGAGCAGTTCTTC. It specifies CASSLSGVRNEQFF. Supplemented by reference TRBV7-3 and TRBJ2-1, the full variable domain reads GAGVSQTPSNKVTEKGKYVELRCDPISGHTALYWYRQSLGQGPEFLIYFQGTGAADDSGLPNDRFFAVRPEGSVSTLKIQRTERGDSAVYLCASSLSGVRNEQFFGPGTRLTVL.